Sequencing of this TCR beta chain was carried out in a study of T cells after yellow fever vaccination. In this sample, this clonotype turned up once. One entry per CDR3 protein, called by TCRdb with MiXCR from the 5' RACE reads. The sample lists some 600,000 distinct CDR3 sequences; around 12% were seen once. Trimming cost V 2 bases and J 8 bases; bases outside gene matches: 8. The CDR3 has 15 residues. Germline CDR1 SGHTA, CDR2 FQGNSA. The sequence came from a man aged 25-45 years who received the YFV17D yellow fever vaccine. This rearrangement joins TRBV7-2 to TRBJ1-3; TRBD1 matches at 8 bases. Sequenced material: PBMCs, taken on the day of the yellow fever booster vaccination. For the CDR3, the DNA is TGTGCCAGCAGCTTAACGGGGGACAGGAGGGACACCATATATTTT. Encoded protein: CASSLTGDRRDTIYF. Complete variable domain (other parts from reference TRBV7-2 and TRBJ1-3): GAGVSQSPSNKVTEKGKDVELRCDPISGHTALYWYRQSLGQGLEFLIYFQGNSAPDKSGLPSDRFSAERTGGSVSTLTIQRTQQEDSAVYLCASSLTGDRRDTIYFGEGSWLTVV.